The clone carrying this T cell receptor (beta chain) was seen more than once but under ten times. Its target is unknown. This sample stems from a study of response to subunit inactivated influenza vaccine. Study results and limitations: Each seasonal influenza vaccination recruits few new T cells, the authors suggested.

MiXCR, run by TCRdb on the RT-PCR reads, gives a single entry per CDR3 protein. The sample has roughly 780,000 distinct CDR3 sequences, 15% to 20% seen once. V was shortened by 1 base and J by 9 bases, with 4 bases between the two germline ends. Germline CDR1 and CDR2: LNHNV and YYDKDF (reference sequence). There are 11 residues in the CDR3. The sample consisted of PBMCs from blood, taken more than 4 days after vaccination. The rearrangement links TRBV15 to TRBJ2-1, with D unresolved. The sequence was obtained from a man between 45 and 60 years old who received an inactivated influenza vaccine. In DNA form, the CDR3 reads TGTGCCACCAGCAGAGGTGGTGAGCAGTTCTTC. As protein: CATSRGGEQFF.